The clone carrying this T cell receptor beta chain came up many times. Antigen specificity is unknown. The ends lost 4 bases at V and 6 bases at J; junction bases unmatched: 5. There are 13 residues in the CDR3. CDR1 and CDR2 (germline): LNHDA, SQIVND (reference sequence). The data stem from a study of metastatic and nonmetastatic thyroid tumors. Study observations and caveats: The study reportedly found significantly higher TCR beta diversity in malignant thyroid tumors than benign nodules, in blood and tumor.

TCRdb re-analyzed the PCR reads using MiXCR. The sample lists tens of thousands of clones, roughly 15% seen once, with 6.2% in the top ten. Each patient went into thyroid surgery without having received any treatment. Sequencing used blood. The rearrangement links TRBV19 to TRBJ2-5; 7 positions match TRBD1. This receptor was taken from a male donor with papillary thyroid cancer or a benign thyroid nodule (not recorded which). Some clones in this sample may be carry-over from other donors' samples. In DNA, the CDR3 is TGTGCCAGTAGTAAAGACAGGGAACAGACCCAGTACTTC. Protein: CASSKDREQTQYF. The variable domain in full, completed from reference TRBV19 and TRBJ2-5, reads DGGITQSPKYLFRKEGQNVTLSCEQNLNHDAMYWYRQDPGQGLRLIYYSQIVNDFQKGDIAEGYSVSREKKESFPLTVTSAQKNPTAFYLCASSKDREQTQYFGPGTRLLVL.